The sequence of this TCR beta chain was determined in a study of shared clonotypes between healthy human individuals. Study context: Three plates were used per donor for CD4 naive, three for CD4 memory, two for CD8 naive and one for CD8 memory.

This clone was counted a few times. Its target is not known. Findings of the study overall: It was the few donors that limited the genetic and exposure-history diversity represented. It was anticipated that sequencing depth would influence how many clonotypes donors shared.

Clones were sequenced by immunoSEQ multiplex PCR, and TCRdb holds only the in-frame ones, with some missing. This sample yields about 1 million clones, of which around 82% are seen a single time; approximately 0.5% belongs to the top ten. This CDR3 comprises 14 residues. Germline V lookup: CDR1 MDHEN, CDR2 SYDVKM. J was trimmed by 8 bases and V by 6 bases; bases with no gene match: 6. The sequenced material came from memory CD4+ T cells from PBMCs. Subset noted: CD45RA-negative fraction. This clonotype originated in a man in his late teens or twenties in good health. Some clones in this sample may be carry-over from other donors' samples. The rearrangement joins TRBV28 to TRBJ2-1; TRBD2 aligns across 11 bases. CDR3 nucleotide sequence: TGTGCCAGCAGGTCAGGGGGACTAGCGGATGAGCAGTTCTTC. Translating gives CASRSGGLADEQFF.